This TCR beta chain was recorded in a study of blood T cell repertoires in COVID-19. Data came from immunoSEQ multiplex PCR; TCRdb stores just in-frame clones and leaves some out. Among 200,000 to 250,000 clones listed, about 89% were seen once. The CDR3 loop spans 16 amino acids. Per germline, CDR1 SGHTA and CDR2 FQGNSA. Trimming took off 1 base at V and 2 bases at J, with 13 bases between the two ends. The chain is built from TRBV7-2 and TRBJ2-3, with D uncertain. Sequencing was carried out using peripheral blood. The receptor was derived from a man aged 55 to 70 who had recovered from COVID-19. CDR3 loop: CASSLVGGSYTDTQYF. In DNA, the CDR3 is TGTGCCAGCAGCTTAGTTGGTGGCAGTTACACAGATACGCAGTATTTT.